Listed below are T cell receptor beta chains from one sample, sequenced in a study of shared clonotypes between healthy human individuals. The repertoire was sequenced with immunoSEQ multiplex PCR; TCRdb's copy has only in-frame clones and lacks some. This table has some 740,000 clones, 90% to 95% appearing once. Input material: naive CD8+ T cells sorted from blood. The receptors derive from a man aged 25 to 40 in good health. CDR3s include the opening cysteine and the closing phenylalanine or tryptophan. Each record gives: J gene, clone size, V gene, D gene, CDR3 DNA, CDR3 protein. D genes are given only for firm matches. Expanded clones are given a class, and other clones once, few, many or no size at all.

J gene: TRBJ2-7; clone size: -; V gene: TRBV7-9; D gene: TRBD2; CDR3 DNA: TGTGCCAGCAGCCCACCCGGACTAGCGGAAGAATACGAGCAGTACTTC; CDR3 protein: CASSPPGLAEEYEQYF
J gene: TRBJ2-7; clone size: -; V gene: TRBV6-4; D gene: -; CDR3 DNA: TGTGCCAGCAGTGAATTATCAGGACCAGCCTACGAGCAGTACTTC; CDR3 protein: CASSELSGPAYEQYF
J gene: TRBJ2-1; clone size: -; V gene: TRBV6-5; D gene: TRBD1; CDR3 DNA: TGTGCCAGCAGACACGGGACAGGACATTACAATGAGCAGTTCTTC; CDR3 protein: CASRHGTGHYNEQFF
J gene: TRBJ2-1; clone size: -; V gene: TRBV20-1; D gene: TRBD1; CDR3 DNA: TGCAGTGCCAACAGGGGCTACGAGCAGTTCTTC; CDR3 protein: CSANRGYEQFF
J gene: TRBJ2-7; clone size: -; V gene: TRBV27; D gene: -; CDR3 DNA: TGTGCCAGCGGTGGGGGCTACGAGCAGTACTTC; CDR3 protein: CASGGGYEQYF
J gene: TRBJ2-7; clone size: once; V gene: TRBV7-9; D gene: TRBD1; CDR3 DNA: TGTGCCAGCAGCTGGGGACAGGGTTACGAGCAGTACTTC; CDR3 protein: CASSWGQGYEQYF
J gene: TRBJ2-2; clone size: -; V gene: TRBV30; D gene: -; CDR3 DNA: TGTGCCATAGGGGCCGGGGAGCTGTTTTTT; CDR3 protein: CAIGAGELFF
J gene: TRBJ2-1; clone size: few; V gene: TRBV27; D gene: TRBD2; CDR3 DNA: TGTGCCAGCAGTTCCGGGACTAGCGGGAAGTATGAGCAGTTCTTC; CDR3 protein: CASSSGTSGKYEQFF
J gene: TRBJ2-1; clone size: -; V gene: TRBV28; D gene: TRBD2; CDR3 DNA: TGTGCCAGCAGTTTAGTAGCGGGAGGATGGAATGAGCAGTTCTTC; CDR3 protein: CASSLVAGGWNEQFF
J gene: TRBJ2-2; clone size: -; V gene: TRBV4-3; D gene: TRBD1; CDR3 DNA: TGCGCCAGCAGCCGTTCAAGACAGGGGGCGAACACCGGGGAGCTGTTTTTT; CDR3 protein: CASSRSRQGANTGELFF
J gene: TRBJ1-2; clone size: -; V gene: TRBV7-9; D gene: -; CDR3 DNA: TGTGCCAGCAGCTCCTACAGGGAGGGGTATGGCTACACCTTC; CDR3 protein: CASSSYREGYGYTF
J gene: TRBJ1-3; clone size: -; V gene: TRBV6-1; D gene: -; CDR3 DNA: TGTGCCAGCAGTGAAACAACCAACTCTGGAAACACCATATATTTT; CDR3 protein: CASSETTNSGNTIYF
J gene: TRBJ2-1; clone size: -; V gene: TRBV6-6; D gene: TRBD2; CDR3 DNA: TGTGCCAGCAGTTCCCGGACTAGCGGGAGTGTGTTTGAGCAGTTCTTC; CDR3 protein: CASSSRTSGSVFEQFF
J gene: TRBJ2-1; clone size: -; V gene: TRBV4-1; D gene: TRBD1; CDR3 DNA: TGCGCCAGCAGCCAAGCACAGGGGGACTTATGGCGCAGCTCCTACAATGAGCAGTTCTTC; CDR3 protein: CASSQAQGDLWRSSYNEQFF